This T cell receptor (beta chain) was obtained from a study of blood T cell repertoires in COVID-19. Study as a whole: The samples span acute and convalescent COVID-19 from the United States, Italy and Spain. In each case, the material was cDNA or gDNA derived from T cells, B-cell-depleted T cells, or PBMCs.

Study processing details: Amplification of reference gene primers was used by the study to estimate nucleated cell counts. Only in-frame clones appear in the TCRdb table, and some are missing; sequencing was by immunoSEQ multiplex PCR. D and trimming come from the DNA, and the V and J calls and clone size come from that table. The sample records 95,000 to 150,000 clones, 82% being singletons. The clonotype was recovered from a woman in her 70s with acute or convalescent COVID-19. The sample was peripheral blood.

CDR3 region: CASPGQSRFGYTF. For the CDR3, the DNA is TGTGCCAGTCCGGGACAATCACGATTTGGCTACACCTTC. The chain links TRBV6-5 to TRBJ1-2, with D perhaps matching TRBD1 (6 bases). The germline V gene encodes CDR1 MNHEY and CDR2 SVGAGI. Deletions cut 9 bases from V and 7 bases from J, with 18 bases between. The CDR3 has 13 residues.